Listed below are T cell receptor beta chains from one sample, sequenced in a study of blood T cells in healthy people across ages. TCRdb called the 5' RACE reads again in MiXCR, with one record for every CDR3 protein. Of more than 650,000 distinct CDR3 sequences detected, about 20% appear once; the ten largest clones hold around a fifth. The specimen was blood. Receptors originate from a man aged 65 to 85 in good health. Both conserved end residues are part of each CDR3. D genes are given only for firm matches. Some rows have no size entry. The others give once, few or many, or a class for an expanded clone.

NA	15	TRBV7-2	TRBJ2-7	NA	CASSLAGVETYEQYF	TGTGCCAGCAGCTTAGCAGGGGTGGAGACCTACGAGCAGTACTTC
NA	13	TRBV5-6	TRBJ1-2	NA	CASSLERDYGYTF	TGTGCCAGCAGCTTGGAGCGAGACTATGGCTACACCTTC
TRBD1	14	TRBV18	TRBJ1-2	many	CASSSGQANYGYTF	TGTGCCAGCTCGTCGGGACAGGCTAACTATGGCTACACCTTC
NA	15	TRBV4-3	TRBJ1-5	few	CASSQDEAHRQPQHF	TGCGCCAGCAGCCAAGATGAGGCGCATCGTCAGCCCCAGCATTTT
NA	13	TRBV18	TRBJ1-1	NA	CASSPPAGFEAFF	TGTGCCAGCTCACCACCGGCTGGGTTTGAAGCTTTCTTT
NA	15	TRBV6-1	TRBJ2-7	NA	CASSDPGQITYEQYF	TGTGCCAGCAGTGACCCCGGACAGATAACCTACGAGCAGTACTTC
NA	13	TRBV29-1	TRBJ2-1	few	CSVEASFGNEQFF	TGCAGCGTTGAGGCCTCTTTCGGGAATGAGCAGTTCTTC
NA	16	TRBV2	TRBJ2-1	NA	CASSEGGRLVYNEQFF	TGTGCCAGCAGTGAAGGGGGTCGGCTAGTCTACAATGAGCAGTTCTTC
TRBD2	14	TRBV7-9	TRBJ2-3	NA	CASSFSGMADTQYF	TGTGCCAGCAGCTTTAGCGGGATGGCAGATACGCAGTATTTT
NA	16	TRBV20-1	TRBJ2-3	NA	CSARIGAGGGTDTQYF	TGCAGTGCTAGGATCGGGGCGGGTGGGGGCACAGATACGCAGTATTTT
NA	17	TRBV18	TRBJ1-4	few	CASSPRSAGATNEKLFF	TGTGCCAGCTCACCCCGGAGCGCGGGGGCGACTAATGAAAAACTGTTTTTT
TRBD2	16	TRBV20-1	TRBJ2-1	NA	CSATDSGAGAGNEQFF	TGCAGTGCTACCGACAGCGGAGCGGGGGCCGGAAATGAGCAGTTCTTC
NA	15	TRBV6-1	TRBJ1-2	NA	CASSVTTGPNYGYTF	TGTGCCAGCAGTGTTACGACAGGTCCCAACTATGGCTACACCTTC
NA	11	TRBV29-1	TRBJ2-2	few	CSVETSGELFF	TGCAGCGTCGAGACTAGCGGGGAGCTGTTTTTT
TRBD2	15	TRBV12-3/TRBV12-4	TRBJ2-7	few	CASKLEGTSSYEQYF	TGTGCCAGCAAACTAGAGGGGACTAGCTCCTACGAGCAGTACTTC
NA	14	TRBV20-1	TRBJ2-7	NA	CSARDPGRTYEQYF	TGCAGTGCTAGAGATCCGGGACGAACCTACGAGCAGTACTTC
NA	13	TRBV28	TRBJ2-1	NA	CTSRRGGKDEQFF	TGTACCAGCAGAAGGGGGGGAAAGGATGAGCAGTTCTTC
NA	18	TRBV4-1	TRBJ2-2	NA	CASSQGFPDHLNTGELFF	TGCGCCAGCAGCCAAGGGTTTCCGGACCATCTCAACACCGGGGAGCTGTTTTTT
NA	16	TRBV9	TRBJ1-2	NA	CASSPTDRFPLYGYTF	TGTGCCAGCAGCCCAACCGACAGGTTCCCCCTCTATGGCTACACCTTC
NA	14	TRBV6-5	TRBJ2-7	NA	CASSYGVGAYEQYF	TGTGCCAGCAGTTACGGCGTAGGAGCCTACGAGCAGTACTTC
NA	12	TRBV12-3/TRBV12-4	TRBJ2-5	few	CASRTTQETQYF	TGTGCCAGCAGGACTACCCAAGAGACCCAGTACTTC
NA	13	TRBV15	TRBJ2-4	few	CATSSDDANIQYF	TGTGCCACCAGCAGTGACGACGCAAACATTCAGTACTTC
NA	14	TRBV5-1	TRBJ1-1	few	CASNPTVLNTEAFF	TGCGCCAGCAACCCGACAGTTTTGAACACTGAAGCTTTCTTT
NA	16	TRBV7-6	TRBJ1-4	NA	CASSPGLGVNEEKLFF	TGTGCCAGCAGCCCAGGGCTTGGGGTGAACGAGGAAAAACTGTTTTTT
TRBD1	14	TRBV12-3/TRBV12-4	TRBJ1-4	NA	CASNNRGGDEKLFF	TGTGCCAGCAACAACAGGGGGGGGGATGAAAAACTGTTTTTT